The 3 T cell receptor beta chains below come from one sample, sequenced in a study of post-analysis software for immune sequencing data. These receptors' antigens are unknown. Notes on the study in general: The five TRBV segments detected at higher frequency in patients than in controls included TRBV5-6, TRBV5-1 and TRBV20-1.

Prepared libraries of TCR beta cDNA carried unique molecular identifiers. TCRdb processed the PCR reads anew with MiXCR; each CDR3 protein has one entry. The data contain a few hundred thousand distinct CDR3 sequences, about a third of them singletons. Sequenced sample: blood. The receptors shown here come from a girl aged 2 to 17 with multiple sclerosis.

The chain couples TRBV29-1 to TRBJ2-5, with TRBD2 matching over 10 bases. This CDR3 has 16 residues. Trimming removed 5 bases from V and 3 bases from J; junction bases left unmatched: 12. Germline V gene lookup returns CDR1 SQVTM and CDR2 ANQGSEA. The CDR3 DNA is TGCAGCGTTCCCACCTCGTTAGCGGGGGGTAAAGAGACCCAGTACTTC. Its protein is CSVPTSLAGGKETQYF. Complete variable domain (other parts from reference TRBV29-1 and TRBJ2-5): SAVISQKPSRDICQRGTSLTIQCQVDSQVTMMFWYRQQPGQSLTLIATANQGSEATYESGFVIDKFPISRPNLTFSTLTVSNMSPEDSSIYLCSVPTSLAGGKETQYFGPGTRLLVL.

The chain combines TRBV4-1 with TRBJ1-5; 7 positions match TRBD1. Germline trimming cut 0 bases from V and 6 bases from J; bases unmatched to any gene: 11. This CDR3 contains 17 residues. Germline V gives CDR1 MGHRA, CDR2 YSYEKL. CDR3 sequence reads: CASSQDRWGQSAQPQHF. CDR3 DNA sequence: TGCGCCAGCAGCCAAGATCGGTGGGGACAGTCGGCTCAGCCCCAGCATTTT.

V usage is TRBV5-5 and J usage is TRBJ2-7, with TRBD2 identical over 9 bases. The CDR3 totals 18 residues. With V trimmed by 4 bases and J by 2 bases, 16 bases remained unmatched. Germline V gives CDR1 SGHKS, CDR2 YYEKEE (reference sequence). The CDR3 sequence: CASSVVPGLAAGAYEQYF. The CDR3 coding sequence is TGTGCCAGCAGCGTAGTCCCGGGACTAGCCGCCGGGGCCTACGAGCAGTACTTC. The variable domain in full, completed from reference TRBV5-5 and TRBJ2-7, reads DAGVTQSPTHLIKTRGQQVTLRCSPISGHKSVSWYQQVLGQGPQFIFQYYEKEERGRGNFPDRFSARQFPNYSSELNVNALLLGDSALYLCASSVVPGLAAGAYEQYFGPGTRLTVT.